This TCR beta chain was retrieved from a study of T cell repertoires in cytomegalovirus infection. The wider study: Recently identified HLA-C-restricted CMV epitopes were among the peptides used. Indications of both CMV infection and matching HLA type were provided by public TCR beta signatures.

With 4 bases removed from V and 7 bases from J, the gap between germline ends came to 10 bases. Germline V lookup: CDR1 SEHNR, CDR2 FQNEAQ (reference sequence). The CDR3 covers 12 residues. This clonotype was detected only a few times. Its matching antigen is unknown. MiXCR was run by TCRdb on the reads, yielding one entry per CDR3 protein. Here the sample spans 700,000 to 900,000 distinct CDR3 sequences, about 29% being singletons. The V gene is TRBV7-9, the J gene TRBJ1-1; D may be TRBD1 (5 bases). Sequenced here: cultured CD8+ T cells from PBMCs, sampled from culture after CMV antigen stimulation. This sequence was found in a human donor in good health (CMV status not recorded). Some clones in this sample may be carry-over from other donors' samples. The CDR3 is CASSSDSVEAFF. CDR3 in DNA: TGTGCCAGCAGCTCTGACAGCGTTGAAGCTTTCTTT.